This TCR beta chain is drawn from a study of cytomegalovirus exposure and HLA in healthy donors. General study results and limits: The authors assumed roughly uniform sequencing depth across donors for presence/absence analyses.

Details on this clone: Its cognate antigen is unknown.

The PCR was carried out with 60 Vbeta primers and 13 Jbeta primers. Clones were sequenced by immunoSEQ multiplex PCR, and TCRdb holds only the in-frame ones, with some missing. Its table records around 130,000 clones. Sequencing was done on a sample of PBMCs. This sequence was found in a woman aged 40 to 50 in good health and CMV-seronegative.

The CDR3 protein is CASGLAVTGGSVEAFF. As DNA, the CDR3 is TGTGCTAGTGGTTTGGCTGTGACAGGGGGCTCGGTTGAAGCTTTCTTT. The V gene is TRBV12-5, the J gene TRBJ1-1; 10 bases match TRBD1. V dropped 1 base and J dropped 7; count of bases not matched to a gene: 9. CDR1 is LGHNT, CDR2 FRNRAP, per germline. The CDR3 is 16 amino acids.